The source of this T cell receptor beta chain is a study of cytomegalovirus exposure and HLA in healthy donors. Across the whole study: A subsequent analysis stated that the 120 or so validation repertoires were run on the same platform as the roughly 670 first-cohort repertoires.

This table comes from immunoSEQ multiplex PCR, and its TCRdb copy is limited to in-frame clones, with some not included. The sample holds 150,000 to 200,000 clones, about 86% seen once. In regard to this clone: Its specificity is unknown.

Study findings and constraints: Reports described diagnosis of cytomegalovirus status by the classifier as highly specific and sensitive. Researchers catalogued approximately 170 TCR beta chains as cytomegalovirus-associated.

The source is a woman between 25 and 40 years old in good health and CMV-seronegative. Sequencing was carried out using PBMCs.

DNA of the CDR3: TGCGCCAGCAGATCGGAAAACACTGAAGCTTTCTTT. This translates into CASRSENTEAFF. This chain joins TRBV5-1 and TRBJ1-1; D is unresolved. The ends were cut back, 5 bases at V and 2 bases at J, with 7 bases in the middle. This CDR3 has 12 amino acids. Germline V gives CDR1 SGHRS, CDR2 YFSETQ. The variable domain in full, completed from reference TRBV5-1 and TRBJ1-1, reads KAGVTQTPRYLIKTRGQQVTLSCSPISGHRSVSWYQQTPGQGLQFLFEYFSETQRNKGNFPGRFSGRQFSNSRSEMNVSTLELGDSALYLCASRSENTEAFFGQGTRLTVV.